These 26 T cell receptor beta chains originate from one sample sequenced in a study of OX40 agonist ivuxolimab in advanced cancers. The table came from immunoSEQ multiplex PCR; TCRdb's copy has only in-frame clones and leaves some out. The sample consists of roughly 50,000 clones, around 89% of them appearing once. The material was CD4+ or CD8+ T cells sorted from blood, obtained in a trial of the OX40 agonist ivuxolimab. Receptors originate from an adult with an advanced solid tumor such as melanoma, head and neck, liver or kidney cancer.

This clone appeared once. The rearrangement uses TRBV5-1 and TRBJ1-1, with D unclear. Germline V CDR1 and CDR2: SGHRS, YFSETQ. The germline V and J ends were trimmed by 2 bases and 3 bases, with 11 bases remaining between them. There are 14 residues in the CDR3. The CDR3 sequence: CASSLRAPDTEAFF. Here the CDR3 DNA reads TGCGCCAGCAGCTTACGGGCCCCGGACACTGAAGCTTTCTTT.

CDR3 bases: TGTGCCAGCAGCCCCCCCTCCGGGGCCCACGCCTACGAGCAGTACTTC. It encodes CASSPPSGAHAYEQYF. This chain uses TRBV9 with TRBJ2-7; D possibly matches TRBD1 or TRBD2 (5 bases each). This CDR3 region has 16 residues. Trimming left V 4 bases short and J 2 bases short, with 19 bases between. CDR1 SGDLS and CDR2 YYNGEE come from the germline V gene.

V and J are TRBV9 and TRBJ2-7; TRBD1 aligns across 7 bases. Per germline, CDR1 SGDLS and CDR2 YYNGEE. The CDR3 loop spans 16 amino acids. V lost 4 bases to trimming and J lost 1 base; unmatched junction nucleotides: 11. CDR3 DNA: TGTGCCAGCAGCTTTACAGGGGCGAGCCCGTCCTACGAGCAGTACTTC. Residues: CASSFTGASPSYEQYF.

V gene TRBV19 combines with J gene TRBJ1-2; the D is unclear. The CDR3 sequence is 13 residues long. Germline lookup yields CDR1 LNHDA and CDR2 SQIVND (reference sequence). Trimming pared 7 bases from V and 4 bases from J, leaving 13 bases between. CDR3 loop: CASTVGFGYGYTF. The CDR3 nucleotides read TGTGCCAGTACGGTGGGGTTCGGCTATGGCTACACCTTC.

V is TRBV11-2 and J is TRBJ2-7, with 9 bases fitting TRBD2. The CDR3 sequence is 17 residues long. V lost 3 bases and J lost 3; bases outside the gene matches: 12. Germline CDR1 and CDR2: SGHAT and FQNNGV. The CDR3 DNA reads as TGTGCCAGCAGCTTGGTAGCGGGAGAGGGGCCCCTCTACGAGCAGTACTTC. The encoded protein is CASSLVAGEGPLYEQYF.

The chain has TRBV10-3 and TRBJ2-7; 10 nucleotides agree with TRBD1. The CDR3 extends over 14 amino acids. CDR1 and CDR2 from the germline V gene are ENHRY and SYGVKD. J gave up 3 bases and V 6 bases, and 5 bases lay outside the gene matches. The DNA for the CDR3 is TGTGCCATCAGAGTCGGGACAGGGGTCTACGAGCAGTACTTC. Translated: CAIRVGTGVYEQYF.

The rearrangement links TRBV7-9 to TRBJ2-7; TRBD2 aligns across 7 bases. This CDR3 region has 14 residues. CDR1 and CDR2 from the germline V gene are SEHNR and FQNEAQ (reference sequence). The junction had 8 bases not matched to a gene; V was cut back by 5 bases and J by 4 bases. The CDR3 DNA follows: TGTGCCAGCAGCCCCGTGGCCGGGGGGTACGAGCAGTACTTC. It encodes CASSPVAGGYEQYF. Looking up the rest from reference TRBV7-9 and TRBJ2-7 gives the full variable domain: DTGVSQNPRHKITKRGQNVTFRCDPISEHNRLYWYRQTLGQGPEFLTYFQNEAQLEKSRLLSDRFSAERPKGSFSTLEIQRTEQGDSAMYLCASSPVAGGYEQYFGPGTRLTVT.

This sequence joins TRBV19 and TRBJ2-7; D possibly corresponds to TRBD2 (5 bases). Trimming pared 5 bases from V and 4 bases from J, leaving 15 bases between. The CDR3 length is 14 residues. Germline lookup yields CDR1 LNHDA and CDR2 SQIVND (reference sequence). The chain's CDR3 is CASSPGLGKYEQYF. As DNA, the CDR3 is TGTGCCAGTAGTCCCGGACTCGGAAAGTACGAGCAGTACTTC.

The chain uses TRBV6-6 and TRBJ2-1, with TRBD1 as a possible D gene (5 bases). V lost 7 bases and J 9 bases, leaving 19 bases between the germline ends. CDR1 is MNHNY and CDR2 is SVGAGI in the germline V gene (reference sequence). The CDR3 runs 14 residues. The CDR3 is CASTISTSDSEQFF. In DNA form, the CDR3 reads TGTGCCAGCACTATAAGTACTTCCGACAGTGAGCAGTTCTTC.

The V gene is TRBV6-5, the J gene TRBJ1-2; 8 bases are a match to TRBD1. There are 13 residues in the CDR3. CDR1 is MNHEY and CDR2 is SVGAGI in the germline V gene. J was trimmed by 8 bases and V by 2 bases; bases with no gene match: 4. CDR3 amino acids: CASSYRTGNGYTF. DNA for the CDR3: TGTGCCAGCAGTTACCGGACAGGGAACGGCTACACCTTC.

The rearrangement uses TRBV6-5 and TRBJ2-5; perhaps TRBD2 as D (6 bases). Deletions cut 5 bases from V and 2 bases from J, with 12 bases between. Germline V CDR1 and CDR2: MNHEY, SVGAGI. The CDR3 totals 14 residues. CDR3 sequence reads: CASSPGRGQETQYF. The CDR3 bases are TGTGCCAGCAGTCCTGGGCGGGGTCAAGAGACCCAGTACTTC.

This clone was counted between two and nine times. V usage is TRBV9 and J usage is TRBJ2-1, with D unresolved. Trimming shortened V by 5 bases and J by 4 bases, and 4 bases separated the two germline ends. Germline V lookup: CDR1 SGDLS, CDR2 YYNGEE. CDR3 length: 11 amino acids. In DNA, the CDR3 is TGTGCCAGCAGAGATTACAATGAGCAGTTCTTC. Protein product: CASRDYNEQFF. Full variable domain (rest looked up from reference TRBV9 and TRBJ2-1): DSGVTQTPKHLITATGQRVTLRCSPRSGDLSVYWYQQSLDQGLQFLIQYYNGEERAKGNILERFSAQQFPDLHSELNLSSLELGDSALYFCASRDYNEQFFGPGTRLTVL.

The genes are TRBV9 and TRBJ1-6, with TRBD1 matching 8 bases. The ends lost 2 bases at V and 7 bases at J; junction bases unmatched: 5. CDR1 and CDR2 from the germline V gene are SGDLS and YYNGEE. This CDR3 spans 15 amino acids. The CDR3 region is CASSVNGQGNSPLHF. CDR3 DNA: TGTGCCAGCAGCGTTAACGGACAGGGCAATTCACCCCTCCACTTT.

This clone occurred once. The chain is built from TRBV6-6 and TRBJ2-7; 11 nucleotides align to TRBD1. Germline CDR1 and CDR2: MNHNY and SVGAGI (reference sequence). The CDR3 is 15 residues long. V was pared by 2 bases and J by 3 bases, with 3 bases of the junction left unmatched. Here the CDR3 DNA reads TGTGCCAGCAGTTACGGGACAGGGGGTTTCTACGAGCAGTACTTC. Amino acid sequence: CASSYGTGGFYEQYF.

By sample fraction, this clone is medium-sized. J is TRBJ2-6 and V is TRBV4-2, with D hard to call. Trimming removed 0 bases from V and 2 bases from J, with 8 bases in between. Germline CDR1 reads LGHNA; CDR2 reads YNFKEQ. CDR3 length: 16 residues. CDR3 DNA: TGTGCCAGCAGCCAAGATCTCACAACTGGGGCCAACGTCCTGACTTTC. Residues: CASSQDLTTGANVLTF.

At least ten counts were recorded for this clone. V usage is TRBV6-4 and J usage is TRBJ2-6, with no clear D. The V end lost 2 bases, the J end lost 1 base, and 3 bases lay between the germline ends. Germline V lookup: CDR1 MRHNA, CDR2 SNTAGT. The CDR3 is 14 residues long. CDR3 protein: CASSDTSGANVLTF. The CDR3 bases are TGTGCCAGCAGTGACACATCTGGGGCCAACGTCCTGACTTTC.

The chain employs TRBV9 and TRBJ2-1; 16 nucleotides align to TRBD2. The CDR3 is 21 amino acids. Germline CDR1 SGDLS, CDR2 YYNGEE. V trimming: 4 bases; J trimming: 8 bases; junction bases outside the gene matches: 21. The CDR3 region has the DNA TGTGCCAGCAGCACCCCAACCGGGACTAGCGGGGGGGCAAGTTTGGGATATGAGCAGTTCTTC. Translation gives CASSTPTGTSGGASLGYEQFF. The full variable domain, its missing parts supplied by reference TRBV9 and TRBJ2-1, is DSGVTQTPKHLITATGQRVTLRCSPRSGDLSVYWYQQSLDQGLQFLIQYYNGEERAKGNILERFSAQQFPDLHSELNLSSLELGDSALYFCASSTPTGTSGGASLGYEQFFGPGTRLTVL.

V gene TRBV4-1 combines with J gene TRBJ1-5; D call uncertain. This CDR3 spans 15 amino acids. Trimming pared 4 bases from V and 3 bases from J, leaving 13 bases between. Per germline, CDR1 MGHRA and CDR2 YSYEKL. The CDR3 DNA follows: TGCGCCAGCAGCCCAACCGGTGGCCTCAATCAGCCCCAGCATTTT. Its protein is CASSPTGGLNQPQHF.

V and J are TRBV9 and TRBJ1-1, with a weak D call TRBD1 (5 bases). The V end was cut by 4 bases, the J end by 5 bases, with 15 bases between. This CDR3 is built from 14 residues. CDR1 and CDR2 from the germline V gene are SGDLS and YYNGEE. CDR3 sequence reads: CASSPRGGWTEAFF. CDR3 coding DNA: TGTGCCAGCAGCCCGCGGGGGGGATGGACTGAAGCTTTCTTT.

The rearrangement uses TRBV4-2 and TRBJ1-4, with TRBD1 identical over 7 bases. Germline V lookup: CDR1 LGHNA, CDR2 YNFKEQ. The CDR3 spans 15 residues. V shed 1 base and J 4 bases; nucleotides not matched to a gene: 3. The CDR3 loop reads CASSQGGDSNEKLFF. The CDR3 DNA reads TGTGCCAGCAGCCAAGGGGGGGACAGTAATGAAAAACTGTTTTTT.

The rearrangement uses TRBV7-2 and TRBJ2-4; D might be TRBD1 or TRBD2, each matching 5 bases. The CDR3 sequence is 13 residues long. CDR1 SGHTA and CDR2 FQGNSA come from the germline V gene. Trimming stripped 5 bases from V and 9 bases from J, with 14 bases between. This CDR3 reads CASSPWGNVIQYF. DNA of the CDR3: TGTGCCAGCAGCCCGTGGGGGAACGTCATTCAGTACTTC.

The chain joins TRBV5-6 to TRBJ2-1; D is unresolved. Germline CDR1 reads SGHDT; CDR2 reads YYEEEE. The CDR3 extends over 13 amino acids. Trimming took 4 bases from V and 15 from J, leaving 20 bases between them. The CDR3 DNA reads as TGTGCCAGCAGCATACTCTCGGTGACGGTTCTGTTCTTC. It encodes CASSILSVTVLFF.

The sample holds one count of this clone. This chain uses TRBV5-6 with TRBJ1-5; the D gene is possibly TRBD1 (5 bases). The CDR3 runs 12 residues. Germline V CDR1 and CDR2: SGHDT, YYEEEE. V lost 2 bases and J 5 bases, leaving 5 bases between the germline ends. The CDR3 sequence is CASSLGDQPQHF. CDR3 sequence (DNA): TGTGCCAGCAGCTTAGGGGATCAGCCCCAGCATTTT.

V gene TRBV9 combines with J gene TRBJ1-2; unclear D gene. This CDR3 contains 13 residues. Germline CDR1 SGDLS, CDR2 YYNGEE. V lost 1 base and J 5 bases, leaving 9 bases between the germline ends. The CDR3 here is CASSVSREYGYTF. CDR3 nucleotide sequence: TGTGCCAGCAGCGTATCGCGCGAATATGGCTACACCTTC. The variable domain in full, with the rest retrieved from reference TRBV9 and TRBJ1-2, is DSGVTQTPKHLITATGQRVTLRCSPRSGDLSVYWYQQSLDQGLQFLIQYYNGEERAKGNILERFSAQQFPDLHSELNLSSLELGDSALYFCASSVSREYGYTFGSGTRLTVV.

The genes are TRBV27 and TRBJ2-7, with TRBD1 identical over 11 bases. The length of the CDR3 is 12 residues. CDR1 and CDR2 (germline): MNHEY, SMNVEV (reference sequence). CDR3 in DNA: TGTGCAGGCGGGACAGGGGGATACGAGCAGTACTTC. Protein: CAGGTGGYEQYF.

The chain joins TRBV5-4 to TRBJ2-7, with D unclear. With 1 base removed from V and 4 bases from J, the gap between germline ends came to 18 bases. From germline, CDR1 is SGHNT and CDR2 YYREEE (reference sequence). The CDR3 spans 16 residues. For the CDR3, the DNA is TGTGCCAGCAGCTTGAAACGGGCCTCCTTGGTGTACGAGCAGTACTTC. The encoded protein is CASSLKRASLVYEQYF.